The 28 T cell receptor beta chains below all came from one sample that was sequenced in a study of monozygotic twins with inflammatory bowel disease (dated by TCRdb to the late 2010s). The library was prepared using 5' RACE. Sequenced on an Illumina HiSeq 2500. TCRdb reprocessed the reads and provides one entry for every CDR3 protein sequence; no DNA is given. This sample's table contains approximately 210,000 distinct CDR3 sequences. The ten largest clones capture under 8.5% of the sample. The material sequenced was blood. The receptor set was obtained from a human donor with ulcerative colitis or Crohn's disease, or a healthy co-twin of an affected twin (not recorded which).

This chain joins TRBV19 and TRBJ2-1. The CDR3 sequence is 13 residues long. Looked up from germline, CDR1 is LNHDA and CDR2 is SQIVND (reference sequence). The CDR3 is CASSIDLLGEQFF.

V and J are TRBV29-1 and TRBJ1-2. This CDR3 has 11 residues. Germline V gives CDR1 SQVTM, CDR2 ANQGSEA. The chain's CDR3 is CSVGRADGYTF.

The rearrangement uses TRBV9 and TRBJ2-7. The CDR3 runs 14 residues. Germline loops: CDR1 SGDLS, CDR2 YYNGEE. The CDR3 sequence: CASSAEDGSYEQYF.

V gene TRBV20-1 combines with J gene TRBJ1-6. The CDR3 length is 16 residues. Germline values: CDR1 DFQATT, CDR2 SNEGSKA (reference sequence). CDR3 region: CSARSIDSSYNSPLHF.

The rearrangement uses TRBV6-2 or TRBV6-3 and TRBJ2-2; with no DNA, the TCRdb D assignment of TRBD2 cannot be verified. From germline, CDR1 is MNHEY and CDR2 SVGEGT. The CDR3 is 15 amino acids. The CDR3 reads CASSQNLASTGELFF.

The chain uses TRBV20-1 and TRBJ1-2. In germline, CDR1 is DFQATT, CDR2 SNEGSKA (reference sequence). The CDR3 runs 12 residues. The CDR3 loop is CSADTSDYGYTF.

The V call is TRBV10-3, the J call TRBJ2-1; the TCRdb call, TRBD1, lacks DNA for checking. This CDR3 has 15 amino acids. Germline values: CDR1 ENHRY, CDR2 SYGVKD. The CDR3 sequence: CAISEAGPGPDEQFF.

This chain uses TRBV27 with TRBJ1-2; TCRdb calls TRBD1, which cannot be checked without DNA. Germline V CDR1 and CDR2: MNHEY, SMNVEV (reference sequence). This CDR3 contains 13 residues. CDR3: CASSQSGIHGYTF.

The rearrangement uses TRBV2 and TRBJ2-1. The CDR3 contains 13 residues. Germline V gene lookup returns CDR1 SNHLY and CDR2 FYNNEI. CDR3 region: CASSEDTYNEQFF.

This chain connects TRBV7-8 to TRBJ1-1; TCRdb reports TRBD1, a call that lacks DNA to check it against. CDR3 size: 14 residues. Germline values: CDR1 SGHVS, CDR2 FQNEAQ. This CDR3 is CASSLRDTYTEAFF.

This chain joins TRBV10-3 and TRBJ2-5; the D call from TCRdb, TRBD1, cannot be confirmed without DNA. This CDR3 region has 13 residues. Per germline, CDR1 ENHRY and CDR2 SYGVKD. CDR3 sequence: CVISPGPQEAQYF.

The V gene is TRBV7-8, the J gene TRBJ1-2; TCRdb's assignment of TRBD1 cannot be checked, as there is no DNA. Germline V CDR1 and CDR2: SGHVS, FQNEAQ. The length of the CDR3 is 18 residues. CDR3 region: CASSPYRGRQPVGYGYTF. Using reference TRBV7-8 and TRBJ1-2 for the parts outside the CDR3, the full variable domain is GAGVSQSPRYKVAKRGQDVALRCDPISGHVSLFWYQQALGQGPEFLTYFQNEAQLDKSGLPSDRFFAERPEGSVSTLKIQRTQQEDSAVYLCASSPYRGRQPVGYGYTFGSGTRLTVV.

The rearrangement joins TRBV27 to TRBJ2-5; TCRdb indicates TRBD2, and absent DNA this call remains unverified. The CDR3 loop spans 15 amino acids. CDR1 and CDR2 (germline): MNHEY, SMNVEV (reference sequence). The CDR3 is CASRARLAGGETQYF.

The chain joins TRBV10-3 to TRBJ2-7; TCRdb selects TRBD2, and the lack of DNA leaves this call unchecked. CDR3 size: 13 residues. In germline, CDR1 is ENHRY, CDR2 SYGVKD. The CDR3 here is CAISEKMGGEQYF.

The V gene is TRBV29-1, the J gene TRBJ2-5; TCRdb's D gene call, TRBD1, goes unchecked for lack of DNA. The germline V gene encodes CDR1 SQVTM and CDR2 ANQGSEA. The CDR3 is 12 amino acids. The CDR3 region is CSLRWGEETQYF. The full variable domain, completed using reference TRBV29-1 and TRBJ2-5, is SAVISQKPSRDICQRGTSLTIQCQVDSQVTMMFWYRQQPGQSLTLIATANQGSEATYESGFVIDKFPISRPNLTFSTLTVSNMSPEDSSIYLCSLRWGEETQYFGPGTRLLVL.

This rearrangement joins TRBV11-2 to TRBJ1-1. Germline V gene lookup returns CDR1 SGHAT and CDR2 FQNNGV. The CDR3 loop spans 12 amino acids. The CDR3 is CASTIRPIEAFF.

This sequence joins TRBV3-1 and TRBJ2-1. The CDR3 extends over 14 amino acids. Germline lookup yields CDR1 LGHDT and CDR2 YNNKEL (reference sequence). The CDR3 protein is CASSQEFPYNEQFF.

This sequence joins TRBV12-3 or TRBV12-4 and TRBJ1-5; absent DNA, TCRdb's TRBD1 call cannot be checked. CDR3 length equals 14 residues. This CDR3 is CASPGRAICQPQHF.

The chain uses TRBV20-1 and TRBJ2-3. The CDR3 sequence is 11 residues long. Per germline, CDR1 DFQATT and CDR2 SNEGSKA (reference sequence). CDR3 sequence: CSASSTDTQYF.

The rearrangement uses TRBV19 and TRBJ2-1; TCRdb's assignment of TRBD1 cannot be checked, as there is no DNA. Germline V lookup: CDR1 LNHDA, CDR2 SQIVND (reference sequence). CDR3 length equals 14 residues. The CDR3 reads CASTGTGLYNEQFF.

V usage is TRBV5-6 and J usage is TRBJ1-2. This CDR3 is built from 12 residues. The germline V gene has CDR1 SGHDT and CDR2 YYEEEE. CDR3: CASSSGFYGYTF.

V and J are TRBV29-1 and TRBJ2-2; TCRdb proposes TRBD2, but this gene call is untestable without DNA. The CDR3 runs 15 residues. CDR1 is SQVTM and CDR2 is ANQGSEA in the germline V gene. Here the CDR3 reads CSVSIAGTNTGELFF.

The chain is built from TRBV5-6 and TRBJ2-2; the D gene TCRdb calls, TRBD2, cannot be checked with no DNA. Germline V gene data show CDR1 as SGHDT and CDR2 as YYEEEE. This CDR3 is 13 amino acids long. The chain's CDR3 is CASSPDFMGELFF.

V usage is TRBV20-1 and J usage is TRBJ1-5; TCRdb calls TRBD1, which cannot be checked without DNA. The length of the CDR3 is 13 residues. The V gene's germline CDR1 is DFQATT and CDR2 SNEGSKA (reference sequence). CDR3 sequence: CSAGGQGHQPQHF.

The chain links TRBV4-1 to TRBJ1-1; TCRdb's D call of TRBD1 is untestable without DNA. Germline values: CDR1 MGHRA, CDR2 YSYEKL. CDR3 length: 16 residues. CDR3 in amino acids: CASSPQSPVRGTEAFF.

This CDR3 reads CATSTFPGQGDHEAFF. This chain connects TRBV15 to TRBJ1-1; no DNA is available, so the TRBD1 call from TCRdb remains unchecked. Germline CDR1 and CDR2: LNHNV and YYDKDF (reference sequence). The CDR3 contains 16 residues.

J is TRBJ1-2 and V is TRBV4-1; lacking DNA, the TRBD1 call made by TCRdb goes unchecked. Germline assignment: CDR1 MGHRA and CDR2 YSYEKL. This CDR3 has 21 amino acids. This chain's CDR3 is CASSQDLYYRGRAVANYGYTF.

J is TRBJ2-5 and V is TRBV28. Germline CDR1 MDHEN, CDR2 SYDVKM. There are 11 residues in the CDR3. CDR3 sequence reads: CASSLTTTQYF. The variable domain in full, with the rest retrieved from reference TRBV28 and TRBJ2-5, is DVKVTQSSRYLVKRTGEKVFLECVQDMDHENMFWYRQDPGLGLRLIYFSYDVKMKEKGDIPEGYSVSREKKERFSLILESASTNQTSMYLCASSLTTTQYFGPGTRLLVL.